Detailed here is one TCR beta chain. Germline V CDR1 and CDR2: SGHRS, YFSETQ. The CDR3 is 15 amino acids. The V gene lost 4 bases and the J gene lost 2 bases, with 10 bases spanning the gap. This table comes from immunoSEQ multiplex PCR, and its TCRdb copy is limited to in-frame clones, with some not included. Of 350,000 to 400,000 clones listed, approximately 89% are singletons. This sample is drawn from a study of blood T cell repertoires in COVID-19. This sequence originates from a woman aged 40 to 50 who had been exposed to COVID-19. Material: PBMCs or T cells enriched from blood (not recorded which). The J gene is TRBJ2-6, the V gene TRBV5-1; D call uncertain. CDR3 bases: TGCGCCAGCAGCCGGGTCGGAACTGGGGCCAACGTCCTGACTTTC. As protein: CASSRVGTGANVLTF. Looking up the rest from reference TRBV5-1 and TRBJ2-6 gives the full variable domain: KAGVTQTPRYLIKTRGQQVTLSCSPISGHRSVSWYQQTPGQGLQFLFEYFSETQRNKGNFPGRFSGRQFSNSRSEMNVSTLELGDSALYLCASSRVGTGANVLTFGAGSRLTVL.